These 27 T cell receptor beta chains were all obtained from the same sample, sequenced in a study of patients and donors after allogeneic stem cell transplantation. One entry per CDR3 protein results from TCRdb running MiXCR on the RT-PCR reads. This table holds roughly 940,000 distinct CDR3 sequences, more than 15% found once. Sample: blood, either unsorted or a sorted T cell fraction (not recorded which). These receptors were taken from a human donor who was either an allogeneic HSCT recipient or a stem cell or donor lymphocyte infusion donor (not recorded which). It is not recorded whose cells these are; they may come from a transplant donor.

This sequence joins TRBV29-1 and TRBJ1-1; a possible D gene is TRBD1 (6 bases). In germline, CDR1 is SQVTM, CDR2 ANQGSEA. With 6 bases removed from V and 6 bases from J, the gap between germline ends came to 14 bases. There are 12 residues in the CDR3. In nucleotides, the CDR3 is TGCAGCGTGGACCTAGGGGGGGCTGAAGCTTTCTTT. This translates into CSVDLGGAEAFF. The whole variable domain, filled in from reference TRBV29-1 and TRBJ1-1, reads SAVISQKPSRDICQRGTSLTIQCQVDSQVTMMFWYRQQPGQSLTLIATANQGSEATYESGFVIDKFPISRPNLTFSTLTVSNMSPEDSSIYLCSVDLGGAEAFFGQGTRLTVV.

The genes are TRBV11-2 and TRBJ1-6, with D unresolved. CDR3 length equals 15 residues. CDR1 is SGHAT and CDR2 is FQNNGV in the germline V gene. The V gene lost 2 bases and the J gene lost 5 bases, with 10 bases spanning the gap. CDR3: CASSLWIRNNSPLHF. The CDR3 DNA sequence: TGTGCCAGCAGCTTATGGATCAGGAATAATTCACCCCTCCACTTT.

The chain combines TRBV29-1 with TRBJ1-2; 8 bases agree with TRBD1. There are 13 residues in the CDR3. Germline V gene sequence: CDR1 SQVTM, CDR2 ANQGSEA. V dropped 6 bases and J dropped 4; count of bases not matched to a gene: 7. The CDR3 loop is CSVLDRDAYGYTF. CDR3 DNA sequence: TGCAGCGTCCTGGACAGGGATGCCTATGGCTACACCTTC.

V usage is TRBV27 and J usage is TRBJ1-6; D remains ambiguous. Germline V lookup: CDR1 MNHEY, CDR2 SMNVEV (reference sequence). Deletions cut 0 bases from V and 4 bases from J, with 10 bases between. This CDR3 is built from 16 residues. CDR3 amino acids: CASSLSFNSYNSPLHF. CDR3 nucleotides: TGTGCCAGCAGTTTATCCTTCAATAGTTATAATTCACCCCTCCACTTT.

The rearrangement uses TRBV10-3 and TRBJ1-2; 8 nucleotides line up with TRBD1. Trimming took 6 bases from V and 3 from J; bases not matched to a gene: 6. Germline CDR1 is ENHRY and CDR2 is SYGVKD. The CDR3 extends over 14 amino acids. CDR3 region: CAIRRTGKDYGYTF. CDR3 nucleotide sequence: TGTGCCATCAGGAGGACAGGGAAGGACTATGGCTACACCTTC.

This rearrangement joins TRBV19 to TRBJ1-5, with TRBD1 as a possible D gene (5 bases). CDR1 and CDR2 (germline): LNHDA, SQIVND (reference sequence). This CDR3 is built from 14 residues. Trimming took 1 base from V and 13 from J, leaving 17 bases between them. The CDR3 sequence: CASSIGGGTFQQHF. CDR3 DNA: TGTGCCAGTAGTATAGGCGGTGGGACCTTTCAACAGCATTTT.

This clonotype has only a few counts. In nucleotides, the CDR3 is TGTGCCAGCAGCCTCGGACAGGTAGTGGATACGCAGTATTTT. It translates to CASSLGQVVDTQYF. The chain employs TRBV11-2 and TRBJ2-3; 7 bases match TRBD1. The CDR3 contains 14 residues. The germline V gene encodes CDR1 SGHAT and CDR2 FQNNGV. V was clipped by 5 bases and J by 6 bases; unmatched bases: 8. The variable domain in full, with the rest retrieved from reference TRBV11-2 and TRBJ2-3, is EAGVAQSPRYKIIEKRQSVAFWCNPISGHATLYWYQQILGQGPKLLIQFQNNGVVDDSQLPKDRFSAERLKGVDSTLKIQPAKLEDSAVYLCASSLGQVVDTQYFGPGTRLTVL.

The V gene is TRBV3-1, the J gene TRBJ2-5; TRBD2 aligns across 9 bases. The trim removed 3 bases at V and 2 bases at J, leaving 10 bases unmatched. Germline lookup yields CDR1 LGHDT and CDR2 YNNKEL (reference sequence). CDR3 size: 17 residues. CDR3 loop: CASSQAGASGIQETQYF. CDR3 coding DNA: TGTGCCAGCAGCCAGGCCGGGGCTAGCGGGATTCAAGAGACCCAGTACTTC.

This clonotype was recorded many times. The chain is built from TRBV7-2 and TRBJ1-2; possible D gene TRBD1, 6 bases. V was cut by 1 base and J by 6 bases, with 15 bases left in between. The CDR3 totals 15 residues. Germline-derived CDR1 and CDR2 are SGHTA and FQGNSA. CDR3 protein: CASSLGSWDINGYTF. The CDR3 region has the DNA TGTGCCAGCAGCTTAGGAAGTTGGGACATAAATGGCTACACCTTC. The whole variable domain, filled in from reference TRBV7-2 and TRBJ1-2, reads GAGVSQSPSNKVTEKGKDVELRCDPISGHTALYWYRQSLGQGLEFLIYFQGNSAPDKSGLPSDRFSAERTGGSVSTLTIQRTQQEDSAVYLCASSLGSWDINGYTFGSGTRLTVV.

This clonotype was seen more than once but under ten times. This rearrangement joins TRBV7-9 to TRBJ2-3; 10 bases are a match to TRBD2. Looked up from germline, CDR1 is SEHNR and CDR2 is FQNEAQ (reference sequence). Germline trimming cut 5 bases from V and 1 base from J; bases unmatched to any gene: 6. The CDR3 is 16 residues long. CDR3 in DNA: TGTGCCAGCAGCGATTATAGCGGGGGGCGCACAGATACGCAGTATTTT. This translates into CASSDYSGGRTDTQYF.

The chain links TRBV6-1 to TRBJ2-7; 12 bases are shared with TRBD2. The CDR3 consists of 16 residues. Germline CDR1 MNHNS, CDR2 SASEGT. Trimming took 4 bases from V and 4 from J; bases not matched to a gene: 8. The CDR3 reads CASSGGLAGGQYEQYF. The CDR3 bases are TGTGCCAGCAGTGGGGGGCTAGCGGGGGGGCAGTACGAGCAGTACTTC.

The table lists this clonotype with a few counts. The chain couples TRBV7-3 to TRBJ2-1; 9 nucleotides match TRBD2. Trimming cost V 3 bases and J 8 bases; bases outside gene matches: 14. This CDR3 has 17 residues. The germline CDR1 and CDR2 sequences are SGHTA and FQGTGA. DNA of the CDR3: TGTGCCAGCAGCTTGCCGGGGGCTAGCGGGATTCTCCATGAGCAGTTCTTC. Protein: CASSLPGASGILHEQFF.

The chain employs TRBV6-1 and TRBJ2-2; 9 bases align to TRBD1. Germline lookup yields CDR1 MNHNS and CDR2 SASEGT. The CDR3 spans 14 residues. After removal of 4 bases from V and 6 bases from J, the junction contained 3 bases not matched to a gene. CDR3 DNA: TGTGCCAGCAGTGGAGGACAGGGGCCCGGGGAGCTGTTTTTT. It is translated as CASSGGQGPGELFF.

This clonotype occurred a few times. This sequence joins TRBV14 and TRBJ1-2, with 10 bases that match TRBD1. Germline assignment: CDR1 SGHDN and CDR2 FVKESK. J lost 4 bases, V lost 0 bases, and 5 bases had no gene match. The CDR3 is 16 residues long. The CDR3 sequence: CASSQEGTGASYGYTF. DNA of the CDR3: TGTGCCAGCAGCCAAGAAGGGACAGGGGCTAGCTATGGCTACACCTTC.

This clonotype was observed a few times. The CDR3 coding sequence is TGTGCCACCAGCACCCTAGGAGGTGGAAACACCATATATTTT. It codes for CATSTLGGGNTIYF. This rearrangement joins TRBV15 to TRBJ1-3; no definite D call. The CDR3 covers 14 residues. The V gene lost 4 bases and the J gene lost 3 bases, with 10 bases spanning the gap. Germline lookup yields CDR1 LNHNV and CDR2 YYDKDF (reference sequence).

This clonotype was counted only a few times. The genes are TRBV20-1 and TRBJ1-5; D not resolved. Germline V CDR1 and CDR2: DFQATT, SNEGSKA (reference sequence). V lost 1 base and J 3 bases, leaving 16 bases between the germline ends. The CDR3 sequence is 16 residues long. DNA for the CDR3: TGCAGTGCTAGAGGCCCCGGTTCCGGGCACAATCAGCCCCAGCATTTT. It translates to CSARGPGSGHNQPQHF.

This clonotype was observed a few times. J is TRBJ2-3 and V is TRBV9, with D perhaps matching TRBD2 (5 bases). CDR3 length: 13 amino acids. With 7 bases removed from V and 6 bases from J, the gap between germline ends came to 15 bases. Germline V CDR1 and CDR2: SGDLS, YYNGEE. The CDR3 protein is CASGPGDWDTQYF. For the CDR3, the DNA is TGTGCCAGCGGCCCCGGGGATTGGGATACGCAGTATTTT. The full variable domain, its missing parts supplied by reference TRBV9 and TRBJ2-3, is DSGVTQTPKHLITATGQRVTLRCSPRSGDLSVYWYQQSLDQGLQFLIQYYNGEERAKGNILERFSAQQFPDLHSELNLSSLELGDSALYFCASGPGDWDTQYFGPGTRLTVL.

This clonotype turned up a few times. V and J are TRBV27 and TRBJ2-7, with D possibly TRBD2 on 6 matching bases. The CDR3 spans 14 residues. Germline assignment: CDR1 MNHEY and CDR2 SMNVEV (reference sequence). Trimming removed 5 bases from V and 2 bases from J, with 13 bases in between. The CDR3 sequence: CASSVREPPYEQYF. The CDR3 coding sequence is TGTGCCAGCAGTGTTCGGGAGCCCCCCTACGAGCAGTACTTC.

This clonotype was detected a few times. This chain uses TRBV20-1 with TRBJ1-1; D may be TRBD1 (6 bases). Germline CDR1 and CDR2: DFQATT and SNEGSKA (reference sequence). The CDR3 has 15 residues. Trimming pared 1 base from V and 0 bases from J, leaving 12 bases between. The CDR3 DNA sequence: TGCAGTGCTAGAGGTCAGGGGTCAATGAACACTGAAGCTTTCTTT. Residues: CSARGQGSMNTEAFF.

The rearrangement links TRBV20-1 to TRBJ2-7, with 8 bases fitting TRBD2. Unmatched junction bases numbered 3, after V lost 3 bases and J lost 2 bases. Germline CDR1 is DFQATT and CDR2 is SNEGSKA (reference sequence). This CDR3 region has 13 residues. The CDR3 is CSASGGEPYEQYF. DNA for the CDR3: TGCAGTGCTAGCGGGGGGGAGCCCTACGAGCAGTACTTC.

This clonotype has more than one count but fewer than ten. The chain couples TRBV12-5 to TRBJ2-1; D remains unclear. The CDR3 spans 12 residues. With 5 bases removed from V and 9 bases from J, the gap between germline ends came to 11 bases. CDR1 is LGHNT, CDR2 FRNRAP, per germline. The CDR3 reads CASGPDLGEQFF. In DNA, the CDR3 is TGTGCTAGTGGTCCGGACCTAGGTGAGCAGTTCTTC. Together with reference TRBV12-5 and TRBJ2-1, the CDR3 gives the full variable domain: DARVTQTPRHKVTEMGQEVTMRCQPILGHNTVFWYRQTMMQGLELLAYFRNRAPLDDSGMPKDRFSAEMPDATLATLKIQPSEPRDSAVYFCASGPDLGEQFFGPGTRLTVL.

This clonotype has ten or more counts. CDR3 DNA: TGTGCCAGCAGCCTAATTCGACAGGGGGCCTACAACACTGAAGCTTTCTTT. Its protein product is CASSLIRQGAYNTEAFF. The chain is built from TRBV5-6 and TRBJ1-1; TRBD1 agrees at 10 bases. This CDR3 has 17 residues. The germline V gene has CDR1 SGHDT and CDR2 YYEEEE. The ends lost 4 bases at V and 2 bases at J; junction bases unmatched: 11.

This sequence joins TRBV3-1 and TRBJ2-5; D perhaps matches TRBD1 (5 bases). The CDR3 sequence is 14 residues long. Germline loops: CDR1 LGHDT, CDR2 YNNKEL (reference sequence). The V gene lost 3 bases and the J gene lost 4 bases, with 12 bases spanning the gap. CDR3 nucleotide sequence: TGTGCCAGCAGCCATGACAGACTCGGAGAGACCCAGTACTTC. This encodes CASSHDRLGETQYF.

The chain links TRBV12-3 or TRBV12-4 to TRBJ2-5, with D perhaps given as TRBD1 or TRBD2 (5 bases each). CDR3 length equals 15 residues. V was pared by 5 bases and J by 2 bases, with 15 bases between. The DNA for the CDR3 is TGTGCCAGCAGTCCCACCGGGACGGTACAAGAGACCCAGTACTTC. This codes for CASSPTGTVQETQYF.

This clonotype was detected only a few times. The chain links TRBV29-1 to TRBJ2-2; 11 nucleotides match TRBD1. Losses at the gene ends were 6 bases for V and 1 base for J; bases not matched to a gene: 10. The length of the CDR3 is 17 residues. Germline assignment: CDR1 SQVTM and CDR2 ANQGSEA. The CDR3 nucleotides are TGCAGCGTCAAAGAACCGGGACAGGGGGGGAACACCGGGGAGCTGTTTTTT. The encoded protein is CSVKEPGQGGNTGELFF.

This clonotype was seen a single time. This chain uses TRBV24-1 with TRBJ2-7, with D unresolved. V lost 4 bases and J 6 bases, leaving 9 bases between the germline ends. Germline V gene lookup returns CDR1 KGHDR and CDR2 SFDVKD. The CDR3 contains 12 residues. Written as DNA, the CDR3 is TGTGCCACCAGTGAAGTCATAGGCGAGCAGTACTTC. Protein: CATSEVIGEQYF.

This chain connects TRBV20-1 to TRBJ1-6, with D maybe TRBD1 (5 bases). Between the trimmed V and J ends, which lost 7 bases and 7 bases, there was a span of 8 bases. Germline CDR1 is DFQATT and CDR2 is SNEGSKA (reference sequence). The CDR3 is 11 amino acids. The CDR3 region is CSGQGNSPLHF. CDR3 nucleotide sequence: TGCAGTGGGCAGGGAAATTCACCCCTCCACTTT.